One sample yielded the 15 T cell receptor beta chains listed below, sequenced in a study of CD8 T cells in ankylosing spondylitis. TCRdb independently ran MiXCR on the 5' RACE reads; one entry per CDR3 protein. The sample yields about 36,000 distinct CDR3 sequences, approximately 9.9% seen once. Sequences were obtained from synovial fluid, either unsorted or a sorted T cell fraction (not recorded which). The source is a male donor with ankylosing spondylitis.

The rearrangement joins TRBV7-8 to TRBJ2-7; 12 nucleotides match TRBD2. Germline trimming cut 3 bases from V and 3 bases from J; bases unmatched to any gene: 3. There are 15 residues in the CDR3. Germline V gene data show CDR1 as SGHVS and CDR2 as FQNEAQ. The CDR3 DNA sequence: TGTGCCAGCAGCTTGTCTAGCGGGAGGGTCTACGAGCAGTACTTC. The encoded protein is CASSLSSGRVYEQYF.

This clonotype was seen a handful of times. V usage is TRBV7-6 and J usage is TRBJ2-1, with D hard to call. The germline CDR1 and CDR2 sequences are SGHVS and FNYEAQ. The CDR3 runs 14 residues. V lost 1 base and J lost 10, with 14 bases in between. The CDR3 sequence: CASSLGADALEQFF. The CDR3, as DNA: TGTGCCAGCAGCTTAGGTGCGGATGCCTTAGAGCAGTTCTTC. The full variable domain, rest sourced from reference TRBV7-6 and TRBJ2-1, is GAGVSQSPRYKVTKRGQDVALRCDPISGHVSLYWYRQALGQGPEFLTYFNYEAQQDKSGLPNDRFSAERPEGSISTLTIQRTEQRDSAMYRCASSLGADALEQFFGPGTRLTVL.

The table lists this clonotype with many counts. CDR3 region: CASSWGRSSYNEQFF. CDR3 coding DNA: TGTGCCAGCAGCTGGGGCAGGTCCTCCTACAATGAGCAGTTCTTC. V is TRBV5-6 and J is TRBJ2-1; D is perhaps TRBD1 (5 bases). Trimming left V 3 bases short and J 0 bases short, with 10 bases between. Germline V gene lookup returns CDR1 SGHDT and CDR2 YYEEEE. The CDR3 is 15 amino acids.

This clonotype was observed at least ten times. The rearrangement links TRBV7-2 to TRBJ2-1; D is unclear. The germline CDR1 and CDR2 sequences are SGHTA and FQGNSA. V lost 6 bases and J lost 5, with 20 bases in between. The CDR3 runs to 16 residues. CDR3 in DNA: TGTGCCAGCAGAGCAAAGATAGGGTACCAGGACAATGAGCAGTTCTTC. This codes for CASRAKIGYQDNEQFF.

This chain connects TRBV11-1 to TRBJ1-2, with D possibly matching TRBD1 (6 bases). CDR3 length: 17 amino acids. The V end was cut by 5 bases, the J end by 5 bases, with 24 bases between. Germline-derived CDR1 and CDR2 are SGHAT and FQDESV (reference sequence). The chain's CDR3 is CASSRDTRTGIRYGYTF. CDR3 bases: TGTGCCAGCAGCCGCGATACAAGAACAGGGATTCGGTATGGCTACACCTTC.

Comments on this clonotype: A read error is possible here, since a much larger clone lies one base away. V gene TRBV19 combines with J gene TRBJ2-7; D is unclear. CDR1 and CDR2 (germline): LNHDA, SQIVND (reference sequence). The length of the CDR3 is 15 residues. The CDR3 protein is CDSSIAFAVTYEQYF. CDR3 in DNA: TGTGACAGTAGTATTGCTTTTGCGGTTACCTACGAGCAGTACTTC.

With respect to this clonotype: One base away lies a much larger clone, so this may be a sequencing read error. This chain connects TRBV29-1 to TRBJ2-7; weak D call: TRBD1 (5 bases). This CDR3 contains 18 residues. V dropped 4 bases and J dropped 2 bases, with 27 bases sitting between them. CDR1 is SQVTM, CDR2 ANQGSEA, per germline. CDR3 residues: CSVVSPGQGTRPTYEQYF. In DNA, the CDR3 is TGCAGCGTTGTTTCTCCAGGGCAAGGTACTCGTCCAACCTACGAGCAGTACTTC.

This clonotype is labeled as medium-sized. The chain's CDR3 is CASSRTGDNEQFF. The CDR3 DNA reads as TGTGCCAGCAGCAGGACAGGGGACAATGAGCAGTTCTTC. This chain connects TRBV3-1 to TRBJ2-1, with 9 positions matching TRBD1. The CDR3 runs to 13 residues. Per germline, CDR1 LGHDT and CDR2 YNNKEL (reference sequence). V lost 5 bases, J lost 5 bases, and 1 base stayed unmatched.

This clonotype has only a few counts. J is TRBJ1-4 and V is TRBV7-9; 9 nucleotides match TRBD1. The CDR3 is 16 amino acids. Germline V CDR1 and CDR2: SEHNR, FQNEAQ (reference sequence). The ends lost 2 bases at V and 8 bases at J; junction bases unmatched: 9. In DNA form, the CDR3 reads TGTGCCAGCAGCTTAATGGCGGGACAGGGAGGGGAAAAACTGTTTTTT. This codes for CASSLMAGQGGEKLFF.

This clonotype was detected many times. The chain joins TRBV5-1 to TRBJ2-1; 9 bases agree with TRBD1. Germline V gene sequence: CDR1 SGHRS, CDR2 YFSETQ. This CDR3 spans 15 amino acids. J was trimmed by 5 bases and V by 6 bases; bases with no gene match: 9. This CDR3 reads CASKDRDRAHNEQFF. The CDR3 DNA follows: TGCGCCAGCAAGGACCGGGACAGGGCCCACAATGAGCAGTTCTTC.

This clonotype has ten or more counts. The gene calls are TRBV10-3 and TRBJ2-7; TRBD1 matches 9 bases. CDR1 and CDR2 (germline): ENHRY, SYGVKD. V was pared by 2 bases and J by 6 bases, with 8 bases of the junction left unmatched. The CDR3 is 15 amino acids. CDR3 coding DNA: TGTGCCATCAGTGAGATGGAACAGGGGGCCAGCGAGCAGTACTTC. Its translation: CAISEMEQGASEQYF.

Many counts were recorded for this clonotype. The CDR3 nucleotides are TGTGCCATCAGTGAGAGGGGGGCGCCGGTGGACATTCAGTACTTC. Encoded protein: CAISERGAPVDIQYF. This chain links TRBV10-3 with TRBJ2-4; either TRBD1 or TRBD2 may fit D (6 bases each). V shed 2 bases and J shed 8 bases, with 16 bases lying between them. The CDR3 length is 15 residues. Germline values: CDR1 ENHRY, CDR2 SYGVKD.

This clonotype came up many times. The genes are TRBV29-1 and TRBJ2-6; TRBD1 aligns across 7 bases. The CDR3 runs to 17 residues. With V trimmed by 6 bases and J by 0 bases, 11 bases remained unmatched. CDR1 is SQVTM and CDR2 is ANQGSEA in the germline V gene. The CDR3 region has the DNA TGCAGCGTATTAAACCGGGACAGCGTCTCTGGGGCCAACGTCCTGACTTTC. Amino acids: CSVLNRDSVSGANVLTF.

This clonotype was seen a handful of times. The CDR3 nucleotides read TGTGCCACCGGGGGGCCTAAATTCTACGAGCAGTACTTC. It translates to CATGGPKFYEQYF. This chain links TRBV15 with TRBJ2-7; D assignment may be TRBD1 or TRBD2 (6 bases each). This CDR3 is built from 13 residues. CDR1 and CDR2 (germline): LNHNV, YYDKDF (reference sequence). V lost 8 bases, J lost 3 bases, and 14 bases lay in between.

A few counts support this clonotype. V usage is TRBV20-1 and J usage is TRBJ1-2, with D maybe TRBD1 (5 bases). In germline, CDR1 is DFQATT, CDR2 SNEGSKA (reference sequence). The CDR3 is 13 amino acids. The ends were cut back, 5 bases at V and 7 bases at J, with 17 bases in the middle. CDR3 residues: CSALRQGGSGYTF. CDR3 nucleotides: TGCAGTGCTCTTCGGCAGGGAGGGAGTGGCTACACCTTC.